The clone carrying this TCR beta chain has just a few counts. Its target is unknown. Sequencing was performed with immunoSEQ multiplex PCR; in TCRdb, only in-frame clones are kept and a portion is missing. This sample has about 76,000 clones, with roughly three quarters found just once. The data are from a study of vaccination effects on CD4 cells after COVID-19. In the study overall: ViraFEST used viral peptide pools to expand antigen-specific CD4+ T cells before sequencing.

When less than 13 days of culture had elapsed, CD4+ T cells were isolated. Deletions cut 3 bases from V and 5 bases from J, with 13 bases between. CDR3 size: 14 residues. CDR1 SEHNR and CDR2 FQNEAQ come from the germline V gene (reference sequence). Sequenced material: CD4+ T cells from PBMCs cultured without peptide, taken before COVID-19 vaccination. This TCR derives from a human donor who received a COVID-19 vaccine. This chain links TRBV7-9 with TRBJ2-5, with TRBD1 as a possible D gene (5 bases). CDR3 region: CASSFSSGRETQYF. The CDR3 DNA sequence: TGTGCCAGCAGCTTTTCGTCAGGGCGGGAGACCCAGTACTTC.